Presented here are 16 T cell receptor beta chains from one specimen sequenced in a study of blood T cell repertoires in COVID-19. The method was immunoSEQ multiplex PCR; TCRdb's version includes in-frame clones alone and lacks a portion of them. The profile shows approximately 210,000 clones, 65% to 85% of them singletons. Specimen: peripheral blood. All receptors derive from a man aged 50 to 59 with active or convalescent COVID-19.

J is TRBJ1-5 and V is TRBV6-4, with D hard to call. The germline CDR1 and CDR2 sequences are MRHNA and SNTAGT. The CDR3 is 17 residues long. V lost 3 bases to trimming and J lost 3 bases, with 18 bases between them. CDR3 sequence: CASSEVPGETYNQPQHF. The CDR3 region has the DNA TGTGCCAGCAGTGAGGTACCCGGGGAGACCTACAATCAGCCCCAGCATTTT.

At least ten counts were recorded for this clone. V gene TRBV28 combines with J gene TRBJ2-7; D possibly corresponds to TRBD2 (6 bases). The CDR3 length is 13 residues. Trimming shortened V by 5 bases and J by 3 bases, and 11 bases separated the two germline ends. Germline V CDR1 and CDR2: MDHEN, SYDVKM. The CDR3 loop reads CASSPPGGYEQYF. The CDR3 DNA is TGTGCCAGCAGTCCTCCCGGGGGCTACGAGCAGTACTTC. Variable domain in full (rest from reference TRBV28 and TRBJ2-7): DVKVTQSSRYLVKRTGEKVFLECVQDMDHENMFWYRQDPGLGLRLIYFSYDVKMKEKGDIPEGYSVSREKKERFSLILESASTNQTSMYLCASSPPGGYEQYFGPGTRLTVT.

The chain has TRBV7-8 and TRBJ2-7, with a possible D match to TRBD2 (6 bases). Trimming removed 6 bases from V and 6 bases from J, with 15 bases in between. CDR3 length: 13 amino acids. Germline CDR1 and CDR2: SGHVS and FQNEAQ. The CDR3 loop reads CASSFRLDGEQYF. The CDR3 nucleotides read TGTGCCAGCAGTTTTCGACTAGACGGCGAGCAGTACTTC. Full variable domain (outside the CDR3, taken from reference TRBV7-8 and TRBJ2-7): GAGVSQSPRYKVAKRGQDVALRCDPISGHVSLFWYQQALGQGPEFLTYFQNEAQLDKSGLPSDRFFAERPEGSVSTLKIQRTQQEDSAVYLCASSFRLDGEQYFGPGTRLTVT.

The chain links TRBV5-1 to TRBJ2-7, with 7 bases that match TRBD1. CDR3 length equals 11 residues. In germline, CDR1 is SGHRS, CDR2 YFSETQ. The CDR3 reads CASSPRTGIGV. CDR3 DNA sequence: TGCGCCAGCAGCCCCCGGACAGGTATAGGGGTC.

The chain recombines TRBV2 with TRBJ2-3, with 10 bases fitting TRBD2. The CDR3 is made up of 15 amino acids. Germline values: CDR1 SNHLY, CDR2 FYNNEI. V shed 4 bases and J 5 bases; nucleotides not matched to a gene: 6. This CDR3 reads CASSAPGLARDTQYF. CDR3 nucleotides: TGTGCCAGCAGTGCGCCGGGACTAGCGAGAGATACGCAGTATTTT.

This clone was seen a few times. The chain uses TRBV19 and TRBJ2-2; 9 positions agree with TRBD1. V shed 5 bases and J 3 bases; nucleotides not matched to a gene: 4. This CDR3 comprises 15 residues. Germline V gene data show CDR1 as LNHDA and CDR2 as SQIVND (reference sequence). CDR3 amino acids: CASSPGTGYTGELFF. The CDR3 DNA sequence: TGTGCCAGTAGTCCTGGGACAGGGTACACCGGGGAGCTGTTTTTT.

This clone was seen more than once but under ten times. The chain carries TRBV6-6 and TRBJ2-3; TRBD2 aligns across 13 bases. The germline gives CDR1 MNHNY, CDR2 SVGAGI (reference sequence). The CDR3 length is 19 residues. Germline trimming cut 5 bases from V and 1 base from J; bases unmatched to any gene: 12. The CDR3: CASSLGLAGAQRGTDTQYF. CDR3 in DNA: TGTGCCAGCAGTCTAGGACTAGCGGGGGCCCAAAGGGGCACAGATACGCAGTATTTT.

This clone has more than one count but fewer than ten. The chain uses TRBV15 and TRBJ1-2; no clear D. CDR1 LNHNV and CDR2 YYDKDF come from the germline V gene (reference sequence). V lost 0 bases to trimming and J lost 0 bases, with 14 bases between them. The CDR3 length is 17 residues. The CDR3 sequence is CATSRDPAGGTNYGYTF. CDR3 coding DNA: TGTGCCACCAGCAGAGACCCCGCGGGAGGGACTAACTATGGCTACACCTTC.

This clone was picked up a small number of times. CDR3: CASRSLPEGNTIYF. Written as DNA, the CDR3 is TGTGCCAGCCGATCCCTCCCGGAGGGAAACACCATATATTTT. This sequence joins TRBV28 and TRBJ1-3; D not resolved. Per the germline V gene, CDR1 is MDHEN and CDR2 is SYDVKM. This CDR3 region has 14 residues. The ends were cut back, 8 bases at V and 4 bases at J, with 15 bases in the middle.

The chain is built from TRBV9 and TRBJ2-1, with 11 positions matching TRBD1. CDR3 length equals 16 residues. With 6 bases clipped from V and 7 bases from J, the junction kept 12 bases outside the gene matches. Germline loops: CDR1 SGDLS, CDR2 YYNGEE. In DNA, the CDR3 is TGTGCCAGCACCCCTTACGGACAGGGGGCGCTAAATGAGCAGTTCTTC. Protein: CASTPYGQGALNEQFF. Supplemented by reference TRBV9 and TRBJ2-1, the full variable domain reads DSGVTQTPKHLITATGQRVTLRCSPRSGDLSVYWYQQSLDQGLQFLIQYYNGEERAKGNILERFSAQQFPDLHSELNLSSLELGDSALYFCASTPYGQGALNEQFFGPGTRLTVL.

The table lists this clone with a few counts. V is TRBV9 and J is TRBJ1-2, with 8 nucleotides matching TRBD1. In germline, CDR1 is SGDLS, CDR2 YYNGEE. This CDR3 spans 13 amino acids. The trim removed 3 bases at V and 6 bases at J, leaving 4 bases unmatched. Here the CDR3 reads CASSATDRDGYTF. The CDR3 DNA is TGTGCCAGCAGCGCCACGGACAGGGATGGCTACACCTTC.

The chain uses TRBV19 and TRBJ1-2, with unresolved D. The CDR3 loop spans 17 amino acids. Germline-derived CDR1 and CDR2 are LNHDA and SQIVND (reference sequence). V was pared by 4 bases and J by 0 bases, with 18 bases between. The CDR3 region is CASSNMERAGANYGYTF. In DNA form, the CDR3 reads TGTGCCAGTAGTAATATGGAGAGGGCCGGAGCTAACTATGGCTACACCTTC.

The gene calls are TRBV19 and TRBJ1-1, with D tentatively TRBD1 (5 bases). CDR3 length: 15 residues. The V end lost 4 bases, the J end lost 2 bases, and 14 bases lay between the germline ends. CDR1 LNHDA and CDR2 SQIVND come from the germline V gene (reference sequence). CDR3 loop: CASSTPRGGNTEAFF. The CDR3 region has the DNA TGTGCCAGTAGTACACCCCGGGGGGGAAACACTGAAGCTTTCTTT.

The V and J genes are TRBV9 and TRBJ1-6; a weak D match, TRBD1 (5 bases). The V end lost 5 bases, the J end lost 9 bases, and 18 bases lay between the germline ends. CDR1 is SGDLS and CDR2 is YYNGEE in the germline V gene. This CDR3 spans 15 amino acids. The CDR3, as DNA: TGTGCCAGCAGTGATCTCCGGACGGGGGGTTCACCCCTCCACTTT. This gives the protein CASSDLRTGGSPLHF. Complete variable domain (other parts from reference TRBV9 and TRBJ1-6): DSGVTQTPKHLITATGQRVTLRCSPRSGDLSVYWYQQSLDQGLQFLIQYYNGEERAKGNILERFSAQQFPDLHSELNLSSLELGDSALYFCASSDLRTGGSPLHFGNGTRLTVT.

V usage is TRBV29-1 and J usage is TRBJ2-7; 14 bases map to TRBD2. Germline lookup yields CDR1 SQVTM and CDR2 ANQGSEA. V dropped 5 bases and J dropped 5; count of bases not matched to a gene: 11. This CDR3 is 16 amino acids long. DNA for the CDR3: TGCAGCGTTATCTCTGGGACTAGCGGGAGTGTCAACGAGCAGTACTTC. Its protein is CSVISGTSGSVNEQYF.

This rearrangement joins TRBV7-2 to TRBJ1-2, with 10 bases aligning to TRBD1. V shed 5 bases, J shed 4 bases, and the junction held 7 bases outside the gene matches. The length of the CDR3 is 15 residues. Per the germline V gene, CDR1 is SGHTA and CDR2 is FQGNSA. The CDR3 here is CASSPRTGGIYGYTF. CDR3 sequence (DNA): TGTGCCAGCAGCCCACGGACAGGGGGGATCTATGGCTACACCTTC.